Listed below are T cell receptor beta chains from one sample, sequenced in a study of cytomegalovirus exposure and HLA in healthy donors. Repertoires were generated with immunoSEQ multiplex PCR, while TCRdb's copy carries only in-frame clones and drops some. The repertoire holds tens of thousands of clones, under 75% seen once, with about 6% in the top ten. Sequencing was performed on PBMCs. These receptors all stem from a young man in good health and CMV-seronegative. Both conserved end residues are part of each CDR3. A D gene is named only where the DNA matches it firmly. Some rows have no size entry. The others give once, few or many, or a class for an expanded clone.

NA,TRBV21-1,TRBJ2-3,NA,CASSKGNSGPNTDTQYF,TGTGCCAGCAGCAAAGGGAATAGCGGTCCAAACACAGATACGCAGTATTTT
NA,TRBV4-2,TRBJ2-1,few,CASSQDRGVCNEQFF,TGTGCCAGCAGCCAAGACAGGGGGGTGTGTAATGAGCAGTTCTTC
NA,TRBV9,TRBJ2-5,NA,CASSGRRSGRETQYF,TGTGCCAGCAGCGGGAGGAGGAGTGGAAGGGAGACCCAGTACTTC
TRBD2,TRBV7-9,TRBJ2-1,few,CASSPGTSGIYNEQFF,TGTGCCAGCAGCCCAGGGACTAGCGGGATCTACAATGAGCAGTTCTTC
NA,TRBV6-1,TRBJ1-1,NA,CASSASRGSEAFF,TGTGCCAGCAGTGCGTCCAGGGGCTCTGAAGCTTTCTTT
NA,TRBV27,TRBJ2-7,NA,CASSAGGSYEQYF,TGTGCCAGCAGCGCCGGGGGATCCTACGAGCAGTACTTC
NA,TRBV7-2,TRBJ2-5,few,CASSISETQYF,TGTGCCAGCAGCATATCCGAGACCCAGTACTTC
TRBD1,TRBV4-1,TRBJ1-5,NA,CASSQQTGVQPQHF,TGCGCCAGCAGCCAACAGACAGGGGTTCAGCCCCAGCATTTT
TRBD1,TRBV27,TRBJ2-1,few,CASSLVGTGINNEQFF,TGTGCCAGCAGTCTCGTGGGGACAGGTATAAACAATGAGCAGTTCTTC
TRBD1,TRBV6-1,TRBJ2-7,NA,CASSLWTGSSYEQYF,TGTGCCAGCAGTCTTTGGACAGGGAGCTCCTACGAGCAGTACTTC
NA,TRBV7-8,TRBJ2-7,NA,CASSLGGRVGQYF,TGTGCCAGCAGCTTAGGGGGCCGGGTCGGGCAGTACTTC
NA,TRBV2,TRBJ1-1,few,CASSEFGRTEAFF,TGTGCCAGCAGTGAATTTGGGAGAACTGAAGCTTTCTTT
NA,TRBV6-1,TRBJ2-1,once,CASSESAKSSYNEQFF,TGTGCCAGCAGTGAATCTGCAAAGAGCTCCTACAATGAGCAGTTCTTC
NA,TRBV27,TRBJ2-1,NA,CASSRAGQSDNEQFF,TGTGCCAGCAGTCGCGCCGGACAGAGTGACAATGAGCAGTTCTTC
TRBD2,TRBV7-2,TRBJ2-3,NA,CASSFPGTSGDTDTQYF,TGTGCCAGCAGCTTCCCCGGGACTAGCGGGGACACAGATACGCAGTATTTT
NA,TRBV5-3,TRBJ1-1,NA,CARRKPGAMNTEAFF,TGTGCCAGAAGGAAACCAGGGGCCATGAACACTGAAGCTTTCTTT
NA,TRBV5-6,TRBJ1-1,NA,CASTRVSTEAFF,TGTGCCAGCACCCGCGTTTCCACTGAAGCTTTCTTT
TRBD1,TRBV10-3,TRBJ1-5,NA,CAISESVRDRDFYF,TGTGCCATCAGTGAGTCAGTGAGAGACAGGGACTTCTATTTT
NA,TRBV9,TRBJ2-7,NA,CASSVGVGGPYEQYF,TGTGCCAGCAGCGTAGGCGTGGGAGGACCCTACGAGCAGTACTTC
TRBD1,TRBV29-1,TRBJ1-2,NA,CSVVTGTGATGYTF,TGCAGCGTCGTTACCGGGACAGGGGCGACGGGCTACACCTTC
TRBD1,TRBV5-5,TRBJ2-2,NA,CASSGGQGVIVAGELFF,TGTGCCAGCAGCGGGGGACAGGGGGTAATAGTGGCCGGGGAGCTGTTTTTT
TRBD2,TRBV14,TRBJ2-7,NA,CASSQEGGAEQYF,TGTGCCAGCAGCCAAGAGGGAGGGGCCGAGCAGTACTTC
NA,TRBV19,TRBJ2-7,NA,CASSSGRGAYEQYF,TGTGCCAGTAGTAGCGGCAGGGGGGCCTACGAGCAGTACTTC
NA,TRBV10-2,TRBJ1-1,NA,CASGTGRNTEAFF,TGCGCCAGCGGCACAGGACGGAACACTGAAGCTTTCTTT
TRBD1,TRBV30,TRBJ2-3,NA,CAWTSGTATDTQYF,TGTGCCTGGACCTCCGGGACAGCTACAGATACGCAGTATTTT
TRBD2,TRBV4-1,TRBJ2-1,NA,CASSQDLSGTGLFF,TGCGCCAGCAGCCAAGATCTAAGCGGGACGGGTCTGTTCTTC
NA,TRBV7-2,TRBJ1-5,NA,CASSLEGQPSVGQPQHF,TGTGCCAGCAGCTTAGAAGGACAGCCGTCGGTAGGGCAGCCCCAGCATTTT
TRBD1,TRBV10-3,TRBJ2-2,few,CAISESWVAGGTGELFF,TGTGCCATCAGTGAGTCTTGGGTGGCAGGGGGCACCGGGGAGCTGTTTTTT
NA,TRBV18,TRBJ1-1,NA,CASSPYEGENTEAFF,TGTGCCAGCTCACCATACGAGGGGGAAAACACTGAAGCTTTCTTT
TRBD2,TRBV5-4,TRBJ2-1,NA,CASSLGGLAVDEQFF,TGTGCCAGCAGCTTGGGGGGACTAGCGGTCGATGAGCAGTTCTTC
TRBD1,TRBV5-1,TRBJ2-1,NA,CASSRTGITYNEQFF,TGCGCCAGCAGCAGGACAGGGATTACCTACAATGAGCAGTTCTTC
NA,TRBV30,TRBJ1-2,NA,CAWSNAQGGGYGYTF,TGTGCCTGGAGCAACGCCCAGGGAGGGGGATATGGCTACACCTTC
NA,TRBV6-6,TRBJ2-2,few,CASSPRGTGELFF,TGTGCCAGCAGCCCCCGGGGGACCGGGGAGCTGTTTTTT
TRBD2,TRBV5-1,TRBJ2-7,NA,CASSPRTSGASYEQYF,TGCGCCAGCAGCCCTCGGACTAGCGGGGCCTCCTACGAGCAGTACTTC
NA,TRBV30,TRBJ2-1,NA,CAWGRLNNEQFF,TGTGCCTGGGGCCGACTCAACAATGAGCAGTTCTTC
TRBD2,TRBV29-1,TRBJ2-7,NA,CSVVTGGHEQYF,TGCAGCGTTGTTACGGGAGGCCACGAGCAGTACTTC
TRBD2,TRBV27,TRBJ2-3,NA,CASRGLAGGITDTQYF,TGTGCCAGCAGAGGACTAGCGGGAGGCATCACAGATACGCAGTATTTT
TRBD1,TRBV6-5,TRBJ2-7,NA,CASKGQGAYYEQYF,TGTGCCAGCAAGGGACAGGGTGCATACTACGAGCAGTACTTC
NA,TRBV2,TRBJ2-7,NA,CASTSVTSYEQYF,TGTGCCAGCACTAGCGTAACTTCCTACGAGCAGTACTTC
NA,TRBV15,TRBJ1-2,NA,CATSRRDSGRGYTF,TGTGCCACCAGCCGCCGGGATTCCGGGAGGGGCTACACCTTC
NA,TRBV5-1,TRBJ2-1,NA,CASSSISGTDNEQFF,TGCGCCAGCAGCTCAATTAGCGGGACAGACAATGAGCAGTTCTTC
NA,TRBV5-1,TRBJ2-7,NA,CASGGIDEQYF,TGCGCCAGCGGAGGGATAGACGAGCAGTACTTC
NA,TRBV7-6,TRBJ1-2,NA,CASSFSQGAVQIGYTF,TGTGCCAGCAGCTTTTCTCAGGGCGCGGTTCAAATTGGCTACACCTTC
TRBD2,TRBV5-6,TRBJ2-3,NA,CASSTNSGTGPDTQYF,TGTGCCAGCAGCACAAATAGCGGGACGGGCCCAGATACGCAGTATTTT
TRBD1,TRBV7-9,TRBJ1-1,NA,CASSFGTGNTEAFF,TGTGCCAGCAGCTTTGGGACAGGGAACACTGAAGCTTTCTTT
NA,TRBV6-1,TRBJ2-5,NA,CASTSGGLGGETQYF,TGTGCCAGCACCAGCGGTGGCCTGGGTGGAGAGACCCAGTACTTC
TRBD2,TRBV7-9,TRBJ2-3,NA,CASSPPKLAGLPDTQYF,TGTGCCAGCAGCCCCCCCAAACTAGCGGGATTACCAGATACGCAGTATTTT
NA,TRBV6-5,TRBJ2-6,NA,CASRYSSPGANVLTF,TGTGCCAGCAGGTACTCATCCCCAGGGGCCAACGTCCTGACTTTC
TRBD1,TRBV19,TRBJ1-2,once,CASRGQGARMDGYTF,TGTGCCAGTAGGGGACAGGGGGCGCGAATGGATGGCTACACCTTC
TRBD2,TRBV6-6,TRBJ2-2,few,CASSRTSGSGIGELFF,TGTGCCAGCAGTAGGACTAGCGGGAGTGGTATCGGGGAGCTGTTTTTT
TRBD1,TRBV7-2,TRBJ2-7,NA,CASSSYGQGDYEQYF,TGTGCCAGCAGCTCATATGGACAGGGGGACTACGAGCAGTACTTC
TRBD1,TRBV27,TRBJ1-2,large,CASSSLAGGIGYTF,TGTGCCAGCAGTTCACTGGCAGGGGGTATTGGCTACACCTTC
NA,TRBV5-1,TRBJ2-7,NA,CASSLGGSSNEQYF,TGCGCCAGCAGCTTGGGAGGGAGTTCCAACGAGCAGTACTTC
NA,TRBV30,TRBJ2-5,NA,CAWNRVGQETQYF,TGTGCCTGGAACAGGGTAGGACAAGAGACCCAGTACTTC
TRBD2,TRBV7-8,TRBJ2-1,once,CASSLTTSGYNEQFF,TGTGCCAGCAGCTTAACAACTAGCGGATACAATGAGCAGTTCTTC